The clone carrying this T cell receptor beta chain has only a few counts. Its antigen is as yet unknown. Germline loops: CDR1 SGHKS, CDR2 YYEKEE (reference sequence). The length of the CDR3 is 17 residues. Trimming removed 0 bases from V and 0 bases from J, with 12 bases in between. This sample stems from a study of cytomegalovirus exposure and HLA in healthy donors. Broader study findings: Evidence from a later analysis indicated that most CMV-associated TCR beta chains looked HLA-restricted. In a later analysis, across HLA loci, associated TCR counts were highest for DRB1, lowest for HLA-C. Available immune exposure information was restricted to CMV serostatus only. Fewer than 200 TCR beta chains were listed as cytomegalovirus-associated.

Vbeta (60) and Jbeta (13) primers were used in the PCR. The table came from immunoSEQ multiplex PCR; TCRdb's copy has only in-frame clones and leaves some out. The sample includes some 100,000 clones, 65% to 80% of them seen just once. This chain uses TRBV5-5 with TRBJ1-4; D possibly corresponds to TRBD1 (5 bases). The source is a man aged 40-49 years in good health and CMV-seropositive. Sample: PBMCs. DNA of the CDR3: TGTGCCAGCAGCTTGGAACGGCCAGGGACAACTAATGAAAAACTGTTTTTT. As protein: CASSLERPGTTNEKLFF.